The entry below gives a single T cell receptor beta chain sequence along with its context. CDR1 is SGHRS, CDR2 YFSETQ, per germline. The CDR3 loop spans 14 amino acids. V lost 4 bases and J lost 5; bases outside the gene matches: 2. These data belong to a study of shared clonotypes between healthy human individuals. Tens of thousands of T cell genomes, or approximately 200 ng DNA, went into the sorted-subset replicate PCRs. As processed by the authors: Owing to the provision of junction-only sequences devoid of quality scores by immunoSEQ, filtering differed. Sequencing used immunoSEQ multiplex PCR; TCRdb keeps in-frame clones, though not all of them. V, J and clone size reflect that table, while D and trimming were determined from the DNA. In the table there are millions of clones, around 93% of which are singletons. Naive CD8 cells were CD45RO-negative, positively selected for CCR7, excluding terminally differentiated effector memory CD45RA+ cells.

The material sequenced was naive CD8+ T cells from PBMCs. The chain uses TRBV5-1 and TRBJ2-2; 10 nucleotides agree with TRBD2. The clonotype comes from a man in his late teens or twenties in good health. Some clones in this sample may be carry-over from other donors' samples. In DNA, the CDR3 is TGCGCCAGCAGCGTTAGCGGGAGGACCGGGGAGCTGTTTTTT. Translating gives CASSVSGRTGELFF. Full variable domain (remainder filled in from reference TRBV5-1 and TRBJ2-2): KAGVTQTPRYLIKTRGQQVTLSCSPISGHRSVSWYQQTPGQGLQFLFEYFSETQRNKGNFPGRFSGRQFSNSRSEMNVSTLELGDSALYLCASSVSGRTGELFFGEGSRLTVL.